These 2 T cell receptor beta chains share one sample of origin, sequenced in a study of T cells in tumors after PD-1 blockade. Sequencing used immunoSEQ multiplex PCR; TCRdb keeps in-frame clones, though not all of them. The table shows 34,000 or so clones, with about three quarters occurring only once. This specimen consisted of PBMCs, obtained after anti-PD-1 treatment. Receptors originate from a human donor with basal cell carcinoma.

DNA of the CDR3: TGTGCCAGCAGTTACTGGTTAGACAACTCCTACGAGCAGTACTTC. Translating it yields CASSYWLDNSYEQYF. The rearrangement uses TRBV6-2 or TRBV6-3 and TRBJ2-7; D is unresolved. V was pared by 1 base and J by 0 bases, with 10 bases between. The length of the CDR3 is 15 residues. Per the germline V gene, CDR1 is MNHEY and CDR2 is SVGEGT.

V usage is TRBV14 and J usage is TRBJ1-5; D possibly corresponds to TRBD1 (5 bases). The CDR3 is 18 amino acids. CDR1 and CDR2 (germline): SGHDN, FVKESK. The ends were cut back, 0 bases at V and 0 bases at J, with 15 bases in the middle. The CDR3 coding sequence is TGTGCCAGCAGCCAAGAGTGCGCAGGGAACTATAGCAATCAGCCCCAGCATTTT. Translated: CASSQECAGNYSNQPQHF.